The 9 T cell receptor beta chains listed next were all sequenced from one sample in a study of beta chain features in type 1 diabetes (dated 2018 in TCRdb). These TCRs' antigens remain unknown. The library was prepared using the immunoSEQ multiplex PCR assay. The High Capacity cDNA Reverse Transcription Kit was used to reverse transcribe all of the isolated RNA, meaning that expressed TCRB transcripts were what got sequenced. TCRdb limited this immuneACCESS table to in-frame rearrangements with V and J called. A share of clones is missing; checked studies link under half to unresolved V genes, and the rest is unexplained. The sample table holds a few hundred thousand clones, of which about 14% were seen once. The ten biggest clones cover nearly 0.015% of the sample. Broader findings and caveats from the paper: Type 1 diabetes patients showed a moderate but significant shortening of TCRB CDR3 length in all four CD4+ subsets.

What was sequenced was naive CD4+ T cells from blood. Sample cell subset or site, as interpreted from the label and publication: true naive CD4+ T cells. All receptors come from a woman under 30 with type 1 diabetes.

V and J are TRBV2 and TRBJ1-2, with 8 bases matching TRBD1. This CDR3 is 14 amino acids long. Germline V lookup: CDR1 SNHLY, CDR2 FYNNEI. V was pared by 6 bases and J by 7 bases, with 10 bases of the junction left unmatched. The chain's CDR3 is CASRGSTGGVGYTF. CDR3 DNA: TGTGCCAGCAGGGGATCAACAGGGGGAGTTGGCTACACCTTC.

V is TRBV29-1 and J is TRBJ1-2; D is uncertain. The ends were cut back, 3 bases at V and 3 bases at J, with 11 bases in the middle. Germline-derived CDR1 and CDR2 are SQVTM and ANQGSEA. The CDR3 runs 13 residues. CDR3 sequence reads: CSVEVEAYYGYTF. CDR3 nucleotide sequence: TGCAGCGTTGAGGTGGAGGCCTACTATGGCTACACCTTC.

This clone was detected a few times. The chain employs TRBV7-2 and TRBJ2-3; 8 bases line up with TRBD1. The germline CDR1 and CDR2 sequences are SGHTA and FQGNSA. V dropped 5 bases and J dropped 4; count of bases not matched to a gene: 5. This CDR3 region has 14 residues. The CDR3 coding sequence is TGTGCCAGCAGCCCGGACAGGGCGGCAGATACGCAGTATTTT. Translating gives CASSPDRAADTQYF.

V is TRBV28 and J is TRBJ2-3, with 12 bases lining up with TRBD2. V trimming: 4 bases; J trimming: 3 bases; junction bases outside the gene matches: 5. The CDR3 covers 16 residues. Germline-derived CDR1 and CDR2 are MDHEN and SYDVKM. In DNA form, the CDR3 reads TGTGCCAGCAGTTCTAGCGGGGGGGAGTTAACAGATACGCAGTATTTT. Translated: CASSSSGGELTDTQYF.

In DNA form, the CDR3 reads TGTGCCAGCTTGAGTAGCGGCAGAGATACGCAGTATTTT. As protein: CASLSSGRDTQYF. The chain combines TRBV28 with TRBJ2-3, with D tentatively TRBD2 (6 bases). The V gene's germline CDR1 is MDHEN and CDR2 SYDVKM. Trimming took 8 bases from V and 5 from J, leaving 14 bases between them. The CDR3 is made up of 13 amino acids.

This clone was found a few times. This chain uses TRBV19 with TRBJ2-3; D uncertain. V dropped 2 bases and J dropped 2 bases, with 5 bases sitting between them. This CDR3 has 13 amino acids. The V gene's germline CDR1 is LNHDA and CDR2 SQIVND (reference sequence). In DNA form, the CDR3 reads TGTGCCAGTAGTATACAGGACACAGATACGCAGTATTTT. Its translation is CASSIQDTDTQYF.

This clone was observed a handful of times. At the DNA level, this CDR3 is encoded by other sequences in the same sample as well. The CDR3 loop is CSVQGAGETQYF. DNA for the CDR3: TGCAGCGTTCAGGGGGCGGGGGAGACCCAGTACTTC. This rearrangement joins TRBV29-1 to TRBJ2-5, with 8 bases that match TRBD1. Germline V gene data show CDR1 as SQVTM and CDR2 as ANQGSEA. There are 12 residues in the CDR3. Germline trimming cut 5 bases from V and 5 bases from J; bases unmatched to any gene: 4.

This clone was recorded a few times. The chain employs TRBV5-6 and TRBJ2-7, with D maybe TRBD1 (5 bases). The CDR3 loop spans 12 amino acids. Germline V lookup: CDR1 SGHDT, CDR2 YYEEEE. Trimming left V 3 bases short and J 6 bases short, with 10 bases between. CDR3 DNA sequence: TGTGCCAGCAGCTCCAGGGTTCGCGAGCAGTACTTC. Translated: CASSSRVREQYF. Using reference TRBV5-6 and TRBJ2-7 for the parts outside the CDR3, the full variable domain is DAGVTQSPTHLIKTRGQQVTLRCSPKSGHDTVSWYQQALGQGPQFIFQYYEEEERQRGNFPDRFSGHQFPNYSSELNVNALLLGDSALYLCASSSRVREQYFGPGTRLTVT.

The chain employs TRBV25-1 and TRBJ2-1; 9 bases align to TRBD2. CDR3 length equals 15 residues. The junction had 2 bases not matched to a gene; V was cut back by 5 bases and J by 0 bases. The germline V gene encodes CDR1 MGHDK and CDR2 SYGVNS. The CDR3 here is CASSLAGSSYNEQFF. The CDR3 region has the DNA TGTGCCAGCAGTCTAGCGGGAAGCTCCTACAATGAGCAGTTCTTC. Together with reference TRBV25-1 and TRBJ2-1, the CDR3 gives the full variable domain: EADIYQTPRYLVIGTGKKITLECSQTMGHDKMYWYQQDPGMELHLIHYSYGVNSTEKGDLSSESTVSRIRTEHFPLTLESARPSHTSQYLCASSLAGSSYNEQFFGPGTRLTVL.